This T cell receptor beta chain was obtained from a study of cytomegalovirus exposure and HLA in healthy donors. 60 Vbeta and 13 Jbeta primers were used in PCR. Profiled with immunoSEQ multiplex PCR; TCRdb holds only in-frame clones, not every one. The data show roughly 130,000 clones, 74% seen once. V was shortened by 4 bases and J by 7 bases, with 16 bases between the two germline ends. CDR3 size: 15 residues. Germline CDR1 is KGHSH and CDR2 is LQKENI. A note on this clone: What it binds is unknown.

The study's findings and limits: In an earlier analysis, productive rearrangement rates for most beta V segments clustered near 87% or 30%. Most TCRs appeared rarely, but some public TCRs recurred in many donors. Analysis was carried out at a later point, and it linked a missense DCLRE1C variant to TCR beta V- and J-gene trimming.

Material for sequencing was PBMCs. The chain has TRBV18 and TRBJ1-4, with D possibly matching TRBD1 (6 bases). The source is a woman aged 45-65 years in good health and CMV-seropositive. CDR3 region: CASSLRGAQTEKLFF. CDR3 in DNA: TGTGCCAGCTCACTTCGGGGGGCTCAAACTGAAAAACTGTTTTTT.